What follows are 2 T cell receptor beta chains derived from one specimen sequenced in a study of tumor and adjacent non-tumor tissue in lung cancer. No cell sorting was done before RNA was extracted from the tissue. The normal lung tissue was taken more than 3 cm from the tumor edge. A modified ARM-PCR protocol with three rounds of nested PCR amplified TCRbeta. TCRdb analysed the multiplex PCR reads with MiXCR anew, one entry per CDR3 protein. The table lists 98,000 or so distinct CDR3 sequences, approximately 80% of them singletons. Source material: distant non-tumor lung tissue. These receptors were collected from a man aged 60 to 75 with small cell lung cancer.

Details on this clonotype: At one of its ends the junction is not consistent with the germline gene, which may arise from a read error. The V gene is TRBV6-5, the J gene TRBJ2-1; 11 bases align to TRBD2. There are 17 residues in the CDR3. The germline gives CDR1 MNHEY, CDR2 SVGAGI. The CDR3 loop reads CASSYTIWGLADIEQLF. The CDR3 region has the DNA TGTGCCAGCAGTTACACGATTTGGGGACTAGCGGACATTGAGCAGCTCTTC.

In the case of this clonotype: Germline and junction disagree at one end, which may indicate a read error. CDR3 sequence reads: CASGSESRASGNGNEQFF. For the CDR3, the DNA is TGTGCCAGCGGCTCAGAATCGAGGGCTAGCGGGAATGGTAATGAGCAATTCTTC. The chain links TRBV11-1 to TRBJ2-1; 9 positions match TRBD2. The germline V gene encodes CDR1 SGHAT and CDR2 FQDESV (reference sequence). The CDR3 extends over 18 amino acids. Supplemented by reference TRBV11-1 and TRBJ2-1, the full variable domain reads EAEVAQSPRYKITEKSQAVAFWCDPISGHATLYWYRQILGQGPELLVQFQDESVVDDSQLPKDRFSAERLKGVDSTLKIQPAELGDSAMYLCASGSESRASGNGNEQFFGPGTRLTVL.